The source of this TCR beta chain is a study of cytomegalovirus exposure and HLA in healthy donors. Germline CDR1 reads MNHNS; CDR2 reads SASEGT. Trimming cost V 6 bases and J 5 bases, with 13 bases left between them. This CDR3 is 13 amino acids long. Primers: 60 Vbeta forward and 13 Jbeta reverse. Assay used: immunoSEQ multiplex PCR; TCRdb lists only in-frame clones, some missing. The table records approximately 190,000 clones, 70% to 80% of them present only once. The genes are TRBV6-1 and TRBJ2-5; D unclear. The TCR sequence derives from a woman in her thirties in good health and CMV-seropositive. The specimen sequenced was PBMCs. CDR3 sequence reads: CASRHGHLETQYF. For the CDR3, the DNA is TGTGCCAGCAGACATGGGCATTTGGAGACCCAGTACTTC.